The 31 T cell receptor beta chains presented below share a single source sample, sequenced in a study of shared clonotypes between healthy human individuals. Here immunoSEQ multiplex PCR was the method, and the copy in TCRdb shows in-frame clones only, minus some. The sample has 2,500,000 or so clones; approximately 92% are singletons. Source material: naive CD4+ T cells sorted from blood. Subset here: CD45RA+ positively selected. All receptors derive from a man between 18 and 35 years old in good health.

V usage is TRBV15 and J usage is TRBJ2-5; D call uncertain. CDR3 length: 12 residues. V lost 0 bases to trimming and J lost 11 bases, with 10 bases between them. Germline V CDR1 and CDR2: LNHNV, YYDKDF (reference sequence). The CDR3, as DNA: TGTGCCACCAGCAGAGATCGGCAGCAGCAGTACTTC. As protein: CATSRDRQQQYF.

The rearrangement links TRBV6-5 to TRBJ2-1, with 13 bases matching TRBD2. Unmatched junction bases numbered 6, after V lost 6 bases and J lost 13 bases. The CDR3 runs 13 residues. From germline, CDR1 is MNHEY and CDR2 SVGAGI. The chain's CDR3 is CASRPTSGRAQFF. DNA of the CDR3: TGTGCCAGCAGACCCACTAGCGGGAGGGCCCAGTTCTTC.

On this clone itself: Other DNA sequences in the same sample also yield this CDR3. The V and J genes are TRBV6-5 and TRBJ1-1, with D uncertain. V was cut by 7 bases and J by 5 bases, with 14 bases left in between. Germline V CDR1 and CDR2: MNHEY, SVGAGI. There are 13 residues in the CDR3. Here the CDR3 DNA reads TGTGCCAGCACCCGAGGTGGTAGGACTGAAGCTTTCTTT. It encodes CASTRGGRTEAFF.

The genes are TRBV19 and TRBJ2-1, with 9 bases lining up with TRBD2. The CDR3 runs 14 residues. Germline V gives CDR1 LNHDA, CDR2 SQIVND (reference sequence). V was clipped by 7 bases and J by 5 bases; unmatched bases: 6. The CDR3 loop is CASTTSGLNNEQFF. CDR3 in DNA: TGTGCCAGTACTACTAGCGGGTTGAACAATGAGCAGTTCTTC. The full variable domain, with the rest looked up from reference TRBV19 and TRBJ2-1, is DGGITQSPKYLFRKEGQNVTLSCEQNLNHDAMYWYRQDPGQGLRLIYYSQIVNDFQKGDIAEGYSVSREKKESFPLTVTSAQKNPTAFYLCASTTSGLNNEQFFGPGTRLTVL.

The chain is built from TRBV19 and TRBJ2-3, with 7 bases lining up with TRBD2. CDR1 and CDR2 (germline): LNHDA, SQIVND (reference sequence). Unmatched junction bases numbered 7, after V lost 6 bases and J lost 1 base. This CDR3 region has 15 residues. As DNA, the CDR3 is TGTGCCAGTAGGACGACTAGCAGGGGCACAGATACGCAGTATTTT. It specifies CASRTTSRGTDTQYF.

J is TRBJ2-7 and V is TRBV11-3, with no clear D. CDR3 length: 15 residues. Trimming shortened V by 1 base and J by 3 bases, and 13 bases separated the two germline ends. The V gene's germline CDR1 is SGHNT and CDR2 YENEEA. DNA for the CDR3: TGTGCCAGCAGCTTAGTAATTCACGGCTACTACGAGCAGTACTTC. This encodes CASSLVIHGYYEQYF.

This clone was seen only once. V is TRBV4-1 and J is TRBJ2-7, with D possibly being TRBD2 (6 bases). CDR1 and CDR2 from the germline V gene are MGHRA and YSYEKL. CDR3 length: 15 amino acids. V was pared by 0 bases and J by 5 bases, with 14 bases between. For the CDR3, the DNA is TGCGCCAGCAGCCAAGAGACTAGTCTTAACCACGAGCAGTACTTC. The encoded protein is CASSQETSLNHEQYF.

The chain is built from TRBV27 and TRBJ2-7; D perhaps matches TRBD2 (5 bases). V was shortened by 2 bases and J by 5 bases, with 16 bases between the two germline ends. The CDR3 covers 15 residues. CDR1 is MNHEY and CDR2 is SMNVEV in the germline V gene (reference sequence). CDR3 in DNA: TGTGCCAGCAGTTTAACGGGGTTTAGGGCGGACGAGCAGTACTTC. This gives the protein CASSLTGFRADEQYF.

The chain combines TRBV6-5 with TRBJ2-6, with a weak D call TRBD2 (5 bases). V was pared by 4 bases and J by 0 bases, with 10 bases between. This CDR3 is 16 amino acids long. In germline, CDR1 is MNHEY, CDR2 SVGAGI. CDR3 protein: CASSFGLSSGANVLTF. The CDR3 DNA follows: TGTGCCAGCAGTTTTGGACTGAGCTCTGGGGCCAACGTCCTGACTTTC.

A single count supports this clone. The chain couples TRBV5-1 to TRBJ1-2; no firm D call. V lost 0 bases and J lost 6, with 9 bases in between. In germline, CDR1 is SGHRS, CDR2 YFSETQ. The CDR3 consists of 13 residues. The CDR3 sequence: CASSLATQDGYTF. DNA of the CDR3: TGCGCCAGCAGCTTGGCTACTCAGGATGGCTACACCTTC.

V is TRBV27 and J is TRBJ1-1; the match to TRBD1 covers 7 bases. Germline loops: CDR1 MNHEY, CDR2 SMNVEV (reference sequence). The CDR3 extends over 14 amino acids. After removal of 8 bases from V and 4 bases from J, the junction contained 10 bases not matched to a gene. CDR3 sequence (DNA): TGTGCCAGCCGCCGACAGGGCCGGGGCACTGAAGCTTTCTTT. It specifies CASRRQGRGTEAFF.

The table lists this clone with a count of one. The sample has other DNA sequences that encode this CDR3 too. The V and J genes are TRBV28 and TRBJ2-5, with 10 bases that match TRBD2. Losses at the gene ends were 6 bases for V and 5 bases for J; bases not matched to a gene: 6. Germline-derived CDR1 and CDR2 are MDHEN and SYDVKM. The CDR3 has 14 residues. CDR3 protein: CASSLSGGAETQYF. The CDR3 DNA follows: TGTGCCAGCAGCCTAAGCGGGGGGGCCGAGACCCAGTACTTC.

The genes are TRBV10-3 and TRBJ1-1; 7 bases fit TRBD1. V lost 5 bases to trimming and J lost 2 bases; unmatched junction nucleotides: 11. The CDR3 totals 16 residues. Germline V CDR1 and CDR2: ENHRY, SYGVKD. The CDR3 sequence: CAISRDSAFPNTEAFF. As DNA, the CDR3 is TGTGCCATCAGTCGGGACAGCGCCTTCCCTAACACTGAAGCTTTCTTT.

For this clone: The sample has other DNA sequences that encode this CDR3 too. V is TRBV30 and J is TRBJ1-3, with a tentative D call TRBD1 (5 bases). This CDR3 region has 12 residues. CDR1 and CDR2 from the germline V gene are GTSNPN and SVGIG (reference sequence). V was clipped by 7 bases and J by 0 bases, with 7 bases between them. CDR3 coding DNA: TGTGCCTACGGGGGCTCTGGAAACACCATATATTTT. This codes for CAYGGSGNTIYF.

The sample holds a few counts of this clone. The chain uses TRBV10-2 and TRBJ2-7; 9 positions match TRBD1. Trimming removed 11 bases from V and 5 bases from J; junction bases left unmatched: 10. The CDR3 extends over 13 amino acids. Germline V gene sequence: CDR1 WSHSY, CDR2 SAAADI. The CDR3 DNA sequence: TGCGCCGCGAGGGGACAGGGTAGGAACGAGCAGTACTTC. This codes for CAARGQGRNEQYF.

The chain recombines TRBV6-5 with TRBJ1-1; D not certain. V gave up 5 bases and J gave up 5 bases, with 12 bases separating them. The CDR3 loop spans 13 amino acids. Germline CDR1 is MNHEY and CDR2 is SVGAGI. The chain's CDR3 is CASSVTLGTEAFF. CDR3 in DNA: TGTGCCAGCAGTGTTACTCTCGGTACTGAAGCTTTCTTT.

J is TRBJ2-7 and V is TRBV5-4; the D is unclear. The CDR3 sequence is 15 residues long. The germline V gene has CDR1 SGHNT and CDR2 YYREEE (reference sequence). V lost 1 base, J lost 4 bases, and 15 bases lay in between. CDR3 sequence: CASSLKGTTGYEQYF. CDR3 coding DNA: TGTGCCAGCAGCTTGAAAGGCACCACCGGGTACGAGCAGTACTTC.

CDR3 residues: CASSISGRVEQYF. CDR3 in DNA: TGTGCCAGTAGTATAAGCGGGAGAGTCGAGCAGTACTTC. The chain carries TRBV19 and TRBJ2-7; 8 positions match TRBD2. This CDR3 contains 13 residues. Germline trimming cut 2 bases from V and 6 bases from J; bases unmatched to any gene: 3. The germline CDR1 and CDR2 sequences are LNHDA and SQIVND (reference sequence).

The CDR3 protein is CASRDRDGNGYTF. CDR3 in DNA: TGTGCCAGCAGGGACAGGGACGGGAATGGCTACACCTTC. The rearrangement joins TRBV6-5 to TRBJ1-2; TRBD1 matches 8 bases. The CDR3 runs 13 residues. The junction had 6 bases not matched to a gene; V was cut back by 6 bases and J by 6 bases. Germline CDR1 reads MNHEY; CDR2 reads SVGAGI.

Points on this clone: The same CDR3 is also encoded by other DNA sequences in this sample. The chain uses TRBV6-5 and TRBJ1-4; D is unclear. This CDR3 comprises 15 residues. The V end was cut by 0 bases, the J end by 7 bases, with 12 bases between. Germline-derived CDR1 and CDR2 are MNHEY and SVGAGI. The CDR3 is CASSYSGGVGEKLFF. The DNA for the CDR3 is TGTGCCAGCAGTTACTCGGGCGGGGTCGGTGAAAAACTGTTTTTT.

This clone was seen more than once but under ten times. This chain connects TRBV30 to TRBJ1-4, with D tentatively TRBD1 (6 bases). Germline CDR1 is GTSNPN and CDR2 is SVGIG (reference sequence). This CDR3 spans 14 amino acids. With 4 bases removed from V and 1 base from J, the gap between germline ends came to 10 bases. CDR3 loop: CAWMFRGTNEKLFF. CDR3 nucleotide sequence: TGTGCCTGGATGTTCAGGGGAACTAATGAAAAACTGTTTTTT.

This clone occurred once. V is TRBV2 and J is TRBJ2-2, with 7 nucleotides matching TRBD1. This CDR3 contains 14 residues. Losses at the gene ends were 5 bases for V and 5 bases for J; bases not matched to a gene: 5. CDR1 is SNHLY, CDR2 FYNNEI, per germline. The chain's CDR3 is CASSTTGTTGELFF. The CDR3 DNA reads TGTGCCAGCAGTACGACAGGGACGACCGGGGAGCTGTTTTTT.

This chain connects TRBV10-2 to TRBJ2-7, with 9 bases aligning to TRBD2. Germline CDR1 and CDR2: WSHSY and SAAADI. V gave up 7 bases and J gave up 0 bases; unmatched junction bases: 10. The CDR3 loop spans 16 amino acids. DNA of the CDR3: TGCGCCAGCATCACCACCAGCGGGGGGTCCTCCTACGAGCAGTACTTC. Its protein product is CASITTSGGSSYEQYF.

This clone was seen only once. V usage is TRBV2 and J usage is TRBJ2-5; D is possibly TRBD2 (5 bases). This CDR3 is 15 amino acids long. The germline V and J ends were trimmed by 3 bases and 2 bases, with 13 bases remaining between them. CDR1 SNHLY and CDR2 FYNNEI come from the germline V gene. The CDR3, as DNA: TGTGCCAGCAGTGAGGCCTCAACTAGGCAAGAGACCCAGTACTTC. The encoded protein is CASSEASTRQETQYF.

This sequence joins TRBV18 and TRBJ2-7; the match to TRBD2 covers 8 bases. Germline V CDR1 and CDR2: KGHSH, LQKENI. After removal of 3 bases from V and 4 bases from J, the junction contained 5 bases not matched to a gene. The CDR3 has 14 residues. CDR3 region: CASSPSGGKYEQYF. In DNA, the CDR3 is TGTGCCAGCTCACCCTCGGGGGGGAAATACGAGCAGTACTTC.

J is TRBJ1-2 and V is TRBV4-1; 9 bases are shared with TRBD1. V dropped 0 bases and J dropped 4; count of bases not matched to a gene: 6. Germline loops: CDR1 MGHRA, CDR2 YSYEKL. The CDR3 contains 16 residues. CDR3 nucleotide sequence: TGCGCCAGCAGCCAAGATCGGGGACAGGGCGCCTATGGCTACACCTTC. Encoded protein: CASSQDRGQGAYGYTF.

The chain carries TRBV11-3 and TRBJ2-7, with D hard to call. Per germline, CDR1 SGHNT and CDR2 YENEEA. The CDR3 has 14 residues. Trimming shortened V by 0 bases and J by 0 bases, and 6 bases separated the two germline ends. CDR3 in amino acids: CASSLEGSSYEQYF. Here the CDR3 DNA reads TGTGCCAGCAGCTTAGAGGGAAGCTCCTACGAGCAGTACTTC. Full variable domain (missing parts from reference TRBV11-3 and TRBJ2-7): EAGVVQSPRYKIIEKKQPVAFWCNPISGHNTLYWYLQNLGQGPELLIRYENEEAVDDSQLPKDRFSAERLKGVDSTLKIQPAELGDSAVYLCASSLEGSSYEQYFGPGTRLTVT.

The gene calls are TRBV5-1 and TRBJ2-3; TRBD1 matches at 7 bases. The germline CDR1 and CDR2 sequences are SGHRS and YFSETQ. J gave up 5 bases and V 3 bases, and 3 bases lay outside the gene matches. The CDR3 has 13 residues. In nucleotides, the CDR3 is TGCGCCAGCAGCTCGGGACAGCAAGATACGCAGTATTTT. Its translation is CASSSGQQDTQYF.

A word on this clone: This same CDR3 is encoded by further DNA sequences in the sample. The chain combines TRBV7-6 with TRBJ1-1; D unclear. The CDR3 totals 13 residues. The germline V gene encodes CDR1 SGHVS and CDR2 FNYEAQ. V was trimmed by 2 bases and J by 2 bases, leaving 6 bases between them. Here the CDR3 reads CASSLSGNTEAFF. In DNA form, the CDR3 reads TGTGCCAGCAGCTTAAGTGGAAACACTGAAGCTTTCTTT.

The V call is TRBV16, the J call TRBJ1-1; D not certain. Germline values: CDR1 KGHSY, CDR2 FQNENV. The length of the CDR3 is 15 residues. Trimming shortened V by 0 bases and J by 0 bases, and 8 bases separated the two germline ends. The CDR3 protein is CASSQSSAVNTEAFF. CDR3 bases: TGTGCCAGCAGCCAATCGTCAGCAGTGAACACTGAAGCTTTCTTT.

The chain recombines TRBV10-3 with TRBJ1-1, with D unclear. Germline CDR1 is ENHRY and CDR2 is SYGVKD. V was clipped by 2 bases and J by 10 bases, with 11 bases between them. The CDR3 sequence is 12 residues long. The CDR3 reads CAISEVPTGAFF. CDR3 nucleotides: TGTGCCATCAGTGAGGTCCCGACGGGAGCTTTCTTT.